These 14 T cell receptor beta chains were all obtained from the same sample, sequenced in a study of blood T cell repertoires in COVID-19. Method: immunoSEQ multiplex PCR; TCRdb's copy keeps in-frame clones and lacks some. The table records 200,000 to 250,000 clones, roughly 85% of them present only once. The sample consisted of peripheral blood. These receptors were obtained from a woman between 65 and 79 years old with active or convalescent COVID-19.

In this sample, this clone turned up once. The rearrangement links TRBV11-2 to TRBJ2-3; no reliable D call. V dropped 0 bases and J dropped 3 bases, with 4 bases sitting between them. Germline loops: CDR1 SGHAT, CDR2 FQNNGV. The CDR3 has 13 residues. The CDR3 coding sequence is TGTGCCAGCAGCTTAGATCCGACAGATACGCAGTATTTT. The encoded protein is CASSLDPTDTQYF.

Only a few counts were recorded for this clone. The chain combines TRBV6-5 with TRBJ1-6, with D tentatively TRBD1 (5 bases). Per germline, CDR1 MNHEY and CDR2 SVGAGI. The CDR3 consists of 14 residues. Trimming stripped 7 bases from V and 5 bases from J, with 12 bases between. CDR3 DNA sequence: TGTGCCAGCACTGCACAGGTGAATAATTCACCCCTCCACTTT. Its translation: CASTAQVNNSPLHF.

This CDR3 reads CARGGGQGAWYGYTF. The CDR3 bases are TGTGCCCGCGGGGGGGGACAGGGGGCATGGTATGGCTACACCTTC. V is TRBV27 and J is TRBJ1-2, with 12 nucleotides matching TRBD1. There are 15 residues in the CDR3. J was trimmed by 5 bases and V by 11 bases; bases with no gene match: 12. Germline loops: CDR1 MNHEY, CDR2 SMNVEV (reference sequence).

The CDR3: CASSNSGGVTYNEQFF. In DNA form, the CDR3 reads TGTGCCAGCAGCAATAGCGGGGGGGTGACCTACAATGAGCAGTTCTTC. This sequence joins TRBV5-4 and TRBJ2-1, with 11 bases lining up with TRBD2. This CDR3 is 16 amino acids long. Germline V gene data show CDR1 as SGHNT and CDR2 as YYREEE (reference sequence). J gave up 2 bases and V 4 bases, and 5 bases lay outside the gene matches.

The V call is TRBV6-5, the J call TRBJ1-1; no firm D call. V was clipped by 4 bases and J by 3 bases, with 15 bases between them. Germline V gene data show CDR1 as MNHEY and CDR2 as SVGAGI. The CDR3 runs 15 residues. The CDR3 bases are TGTGCCAGCAGTTTGTCAGTTTACGGGTACACTGAAGCTTTCTTT. It specifies CASSLSVYGYTEAFF.

The V gene is TRBV5-1, the J gene TRBJ1-1; no clear D. Trimming took 1 base from V and 8 from J, leaving 18 bases between them. The CDR3 totals 15 residues. Looked up from germline, CDR1 is SGHRS and CDR2 is YFSETQ. The DNA for the CDR3 is TGCGCCAGCAGCTTGACCGGGTCCTCGAATAGGGAAGCTTTCTTT. The encoded protein is CASSLTGSSNREAFF.

V gene TRBV12-5 combines with J gene TRBJ1-2, with 8 bases that match TRBD1. CDR3 length: 14 amino acids. Germline V gene lookup returns CDR1 LGHNT and CDR2 FRNRAP. J gave up 4 bases and V 4 bases, and 5 bases lay outside the gene matches. The DNA of the CDR3 is TGTGCTAGTGGTTCATTACAGGGGGTCTATGGCTACACCTTC. The encoded protein is CASGSLQGVYGYTF.

The V call is TRBV19, the J call TRBJ1-3, with TRBD1 matching 7 bases. The germline CDR1 and CDR2 sequences are LNHDA and SQIVND (reference sequence). V was pared by 6 bases and J by 4 bases, with 6 bases of the junction left unmatched. The CDR3 extends over 14 amino acids. The CDR3 here is CASSREGQGNTIYF. For the CDR3, the DNA is TGTGCCAGTAGCCGGGAGGGACAGGGAAACACCATATATTTT.

CDR3: CASSPDGLNEKLFF. The CDR3 coding sequence is TGTGCCAGCAGCCCGGACGGACTTAATGAAAAACTGTTTTTT. The V and J genes are TRBV5-5 and TRBJ1-4; unclear D gene. The CDR3 length is 14 residues. V lost 4 bases, J lost 4 bases, and 11 bases lay in between. Germline V gene lookup returns CDR1 SGHKS and CDR2 YYEKEE (reference sequence).

The chain couples TRBV7-9 to TRBJ1-1; perhaps TRBD1 as D (5 bases). Germline V gene data show CDR1 as SEHNR and CDR2 as FQNEAQ (reference sequence). This CDR3 region has 14 residues. With 5 bases removed from V and 5 bases from J, the gap between germline ends came to 15 bases. The CDR3 nucleotides read TGTGCCAGCAGCCCCAGTGGGGCAGGTACTGAAGCTTTCTTT. Protein product: CASSPSGAGTEAFF. The full variable domain, completed using reference TRBV7-9 and TRBJ1-1, is DTGVSQNPRHKITKRGQNVTFRCDPISEHNRLYWYRQTLGQGPEFLTYFQNEAQLEKSRLLSDRFSAERPKGSFSTLEIQRTEQGDSAMYLCASSPSGAGTEAFFGQGTRLTVV.

The chain links TRBV5-4 to TRBJ2-5; D possibly corresponds to TRBD2 (7 bases). The V gene's germline CDR1 is SGHNT and CDR2 YYREEE (reference sequence). V was cut by 1 base and J by 4 bases, with 17 bases left in between. The CDR3 is 16 residues long. The CDR3 here is CASSLWGGGYRETQYF. CDR3 DNA: TGTGCCAGCAGCTTGTGGGGGGGCGGGTACCGAGAGACCCAGTACTTC.

This chain links TRBV3-1 (or the pseudogene TRBV3-2) with TRBJ2-5; possible D gene TRBD2, 6 bases. In germline, CDR1 is LGHDT, CDR2 YNNKEL (reference sequence). The V gene lost 10 bases and the J gene lost 1 base, with 19 bases spanning the gap. CDR3 length: 15 residues. The CDR3 region is CATRIFAGRQETQYF. DNA of the CDR3: TGTGCCACCAGGATCTTCGCGGGGCGCCAAGAGACCCAGTACTTC.

This sequence joins TRBV6-4 and TRBJ1-2; perhaps TRBD1 as D (5 bases). CDR1 and CDR2 from the germline V gene are MRHNA and SNTAGT. Between the trimmed V and J ends, which lost 4 bases and 8 bases, there was a span of 17 bases. The CDR3 runs 14 residues. CDR3 amino acids: CASSAQEGTGGYTF. The CDR3 coding sequence is TGTGCCAGCAGTGCCCAGGAGGGGACGGGAGGCTACACCTTC.

The chain joins TRBV4-1 to TRBJ2-1; 9 bases match TRBD1. This CDR3 is built from 17 residues. Losses at the gene ends were 0 bases for V and 3 bases for J; bases not matched to a gene: 6. Germline V CDR1 and CDR2: MGHRA, YSYEKL. This CDR3 reads CASSQEGGQGNYNEQFF. DNA of the CDR3: TGCGCCAGCAGCCAAGAGGGGGGACAGGGAAACTACAATGAGCAGTTCTTC.